The rows below give T cell receptor beta chains drawn from one sample of a study of blood T cells in healthy people across ages. MiXCR, run by TCRdb on the 5' RACE reads, gives a single entry per CDR3 protein. The sample records about 640,000 distinct CDR3 sequences, approximately 59% being singletons. Sample: blood. These TCRs come from a man aged 55-75 years in good health. Each CDR3 is given with its conserved first and last residue. A D gene is named only where the DNA matches it firmly. Some rows mark clone size as missing; the rest say once, few, many or name a class of expanded clone.

.	TRBV5-1	.	TRBJ1-6	CASSLDSGRNSPLHF	TGCGCCAGCAGCTTGGATTCCGGGCGGAATTCACCCCTCCACTTT
.	TRBV19	.	TRBJ2-2	CAGGGFGELFF	TGTGCCGGAGGGGGATTCGGGGAGCTGTTTTTT
.	TRBV7-9	.	TRBJ2-4	CASSLAGSLQYF	TGTGCCAGCAGCTTAGCGGGGTCCCTTCAGTACTTC
.	TRBV15	.	TRBJ2-5	CATSRDKGPQETQYF	TGTGCCACCAGCAGAGATAAGGGTCCCCAAGAGACCCAGTACTTC
TRBD1	TRBV20-1	.	TRBJ2-4	CSAYHPGQKNIQYF	TGCAGTGCATACCACCCGGGACAGAAAAACATTCAGTACTTC
TRBD1	TRBV7-9	.	TRBJ2-5	CASSQGQGPLTQYF	TGTGCCAGCAGCCAGGGACAGGGGCCTTTGACCCAGTACTTC
.	TRBV4-1	.	TRBJ2-1	CAGRDRSSYNEQFF	TGCGCCGGCAGAGACAGGAGCTCCTACAATGAGCAGTTCTTC
.	TRBV20-1	.	TRBJ2-3	CSAPRAGSTDTQYF	TGCAGTGCCCCTCGGGCGGGGAGCACAGATACGCAGTATTTT
.	TRBV12-3/TRBV12-4	few	TRBJ2-3	CASSSRAGPDTQYF	TGTGCCAGCAGTTCCAGGGCGGGCCCAGATACGCAGTATTTT
TRBD1	TRBV6-6	.	TRBJ1-2	CASSYSTGQASEGYTF	TGTGCCAGCAGTTACTCTACGGGACAGGCCTCGGAAGGCTACACCTTC
.	TRBV20-1	.	TRBJ1-1	CSATRDPSLGAFF	TGCAGTGCTACTCGGGACCCCTCCTTGGGCGCTTTCTTT
.	TRBV20-1	.	TRBJ2-5	CSARGLLQETQYF	TGCAGTGCTAGAGGACTACTCCAAGAGACCCAGTACTTC
.	TRBV11-2	few	TRBJ2-5	CASSPRGYRTQETQYF	TGTGCCAGCAGCCCACGAGGGTACAGGACCCAAGAGACCCAGTACTTC
TRBD1	TRBV5-1	few	TRBJ2-5	CASSEPTGRQETQYF	TGCGCCAGCAGCGAACCGACAGGGCGGCAAGAGACCCAGTACTTC
TRBD2	TRBV3-1	once	TRBJ2-1	CASSQGGSGALSYNEQFF	TGTGCCAGCAGCCAAGGCGGTAGCGGGGCGCTCTCCTACAATGAGCAGTTCTTC
TRBD1	TRBV2	.	TRBJ2-7	CASTLTGASYEQYF	TGTGCCAGCACCCTGACAGGGGCAAGCTACGAGCAGTACTTC
.	TRBV10-3	.	TRBJ2-7	CAISVEYEQYF	TGTGCCATCAGTGTGGAGTACGAGCAGTACTTC
.	TRBV5-1	.	TRBJ2-1	CASSLEAGDGDEQFF	TGCGCCAGCAGCTTGGAAGCAGGTGATGGCGATGAGCAGTTCTTC
TRBD1	TRBV4-1	.	TRBJ2-3	CASSQEHRGRPDTQYF	TGCGCCAGCAGCCAGGAACACAGGGGGCGCCCAGATACGCAGTATTTT
.	TRBV10-1	.	TRBJ2-7	CASPHRWKDEQYF	TGCGCCAGCCCCCACAGGTGGAAGGACGAGCAGTACTTC
.	TRBV19	.	TRBJ2-6	CASSLFADLISGANVLTF	TGTGCCAGTAGTCTTTTTGCAGATTTAATTTCTGGGGCCAACGTCCTGACTTTC
TRBD1	TRBV5-1	.	TRBJ2-4	CASSLDPGQGINNEQYF	TGCGCCAGCAGCTTGGATCCGGGACAGGGTATCAACAATGAGCAGTACTTC
TRBD1	TRBV7-9	.	TRBJ2-7	CASSWRQGLEQYF	TGTGCCAGCAGCTGGCGACAGGGGCTCGAGCAGTACTTC
TRBD2	TRBV12-3/TRBV12-4	.	TRBJ2-1	CASSLSRTSDRAEQFF	TGTGCCAGCAGTTTATCCCGGACTAGCGATCGCGCTGAGCAGTTCTTC
.	TRBV6-5	once	TRBJ1-2	CASSRGARDYGYTF	TGTGCCAGCAGCCGAGGGGCCCGGGACTATGGCTACACCTTC